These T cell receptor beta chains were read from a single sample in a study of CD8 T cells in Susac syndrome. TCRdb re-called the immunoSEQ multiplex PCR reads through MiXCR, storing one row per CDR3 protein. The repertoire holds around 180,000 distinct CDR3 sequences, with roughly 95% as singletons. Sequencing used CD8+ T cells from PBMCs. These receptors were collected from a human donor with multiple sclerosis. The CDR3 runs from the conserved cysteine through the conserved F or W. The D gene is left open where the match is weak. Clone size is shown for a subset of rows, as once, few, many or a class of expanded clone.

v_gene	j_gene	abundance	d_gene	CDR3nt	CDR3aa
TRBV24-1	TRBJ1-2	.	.	TGTGCCACCAGTGATTTGTCCGGACCGGTGGACAACTATGGCTACACCTTC	CATSDLSGPVDNYGYTF
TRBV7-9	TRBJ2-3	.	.	TGTGCCACCCAAGACAGTTTCACAGATACGCAGTATTTT	CATQDSFTDTQYF
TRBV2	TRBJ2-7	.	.	TGTGCCAGCGGAGACGGAAACGAGCAGTACTTC	CASGDGNEQYF
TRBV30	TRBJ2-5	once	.	TGTGCCTGGAGCCTGGTCGGCGAGACCCAGTACTTC	CAWSLVGETQYF
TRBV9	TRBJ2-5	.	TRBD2	TGTGCCAGCGCCACTAGCGGGAGGAGTCAAGAGACCCAGTACTTC	CASATSGRSQETQYF
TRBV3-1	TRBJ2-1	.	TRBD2	TGTGCCAGCAGCCCACTAGCGGGGGTTGAGCAGTTCTTC	CASSPLAGVEQFF
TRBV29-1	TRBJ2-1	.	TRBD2	TGCAGCGCCGAGGGACTACCCATAAACTACAATGAGCAGTTCTTC	CSAEGLPINYNEQFF
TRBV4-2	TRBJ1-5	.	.	TGTGCCAGCAGCCAAGAGTCCGGATTAAATCAGCCCCAGCATTTT	CASSQESGLNQPQHF
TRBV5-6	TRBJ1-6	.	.	TGTGCCAGCAGCGGAAGAGGGTATAATTCACCCCTCCACTTT	CASSGRGYNSPLHF
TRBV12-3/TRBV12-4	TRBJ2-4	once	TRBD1	TGTGCCAGCAAAGGGGGCGCGAGCATTCAGTACTTC	CASKGGASIQYF
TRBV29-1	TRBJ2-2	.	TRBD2	TGCAGCGTCACCGGTGCTAGCGGGACGACGTTCACCGGGGAGCTGTTTTTT	CSVTGASGTTFTGELFF
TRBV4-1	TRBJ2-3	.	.	TGCGCCAGCAGAACAGACGGCCGGGATACGCAGTATTTT	CASRTDGRDTQYF
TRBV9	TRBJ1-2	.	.	TGTGCCAGCAGCCTACAGGGTGGGAACTATGGCTACACCTTC	CASSLQGGNYGYTF
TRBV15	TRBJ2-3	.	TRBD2	TGTGCCACCAGCAAAACTAGCGGAACCACAGATACGCAGTATTTT	CATSKTSGTTDTQYF
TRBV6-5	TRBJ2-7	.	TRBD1	TGTGCCAGCGGGGGGAGACAGGGGGTCCTGACCGAGCAGTACTTC	CASGGRQGVLTEQYF
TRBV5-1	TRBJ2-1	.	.	TGCGCCAGCAGCTCGGTCAGTCTCTACAATGAGCAGTTCTTC	CASSSVSLYNEQFF
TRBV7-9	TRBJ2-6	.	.	TGTGCCAGCAGCGGACGGGTCAAAAAGGCCAACGTCCTGACTTTC	CASSGRVKKANVLTF
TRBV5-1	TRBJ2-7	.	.	TGCGCCAGCAGCGGCGACACAGGGAGGGAGCAGTACTTC	CASSGDTGREQYF
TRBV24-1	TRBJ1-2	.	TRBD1	TGTGCCACCAGTGCCCGGACAGGGAACGGCTACACCTTC	CATSARTGNGYTF
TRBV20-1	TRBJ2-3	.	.	TGCAGTGCTAGCGACTTAAGCACAGATACGCAGTATTTT	CSASDLSTDTQYF
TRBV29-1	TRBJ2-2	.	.	TGCAGCGCCCATACTATTACAGGGAATTGGAACACCGGGGAGCTGTTTTTT	CSAHTITGNWNTGELFF
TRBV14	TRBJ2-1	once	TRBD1	TGTGCCAGCAGCCAAAGGGACAGCCCCTACTACAATGAGCAGTTCTTC	CASSQRDSPYYNEQFF
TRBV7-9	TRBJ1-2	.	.	TGTGCCAGCAGCGATCCCGGGGGGGTAAATGGCTACACCTTC	CASSDPGGVNGYTF
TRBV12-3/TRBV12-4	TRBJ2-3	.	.	TGTGCCAGCAGTTTAGTCGATTGGCCCGACACAGATACGCAGTATTTT	CASSLVDWPDTDTQYF
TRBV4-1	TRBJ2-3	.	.	TGCGCCAGCAGGCCCCCAGATACGCAGTATTTT	CASRPPDTQYF
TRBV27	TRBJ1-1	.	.	TGTGCCAGCAGATCGGGGTGGGAGGAAGCTTTCTTT	CASRSGWEEAFF
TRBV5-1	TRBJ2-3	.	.	TGCGCCAGCAGCGGAGGGACTCTCAGCACAGATACGCAGTATTTT	CASSGGTLSTDTQYF
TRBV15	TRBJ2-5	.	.	TGTGCCACCAGCTCGGGACCCGAGGGAGAGACCCAGTACTTC	CATSSGPEGETQYF
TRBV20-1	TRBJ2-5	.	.	TGCAGTGCTAGAGTCGGCAAGCAGACCCAGTACTTC	CSARVGKQTQYF
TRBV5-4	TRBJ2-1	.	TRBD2	TGTGCCAGCAGCTTGGGACTAGCGGAGTACAATGAGCAGTTCTTC	CASSLGLAEYNEQFF
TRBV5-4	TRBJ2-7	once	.	TGTGCCAGCAGCTTGGCCGGGTTCGAGCAGTACTTC	CASSLAGFEQYF
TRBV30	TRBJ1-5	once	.	TGTGCCTGGAGTACACGGGACCCCAGGCAGCCCCAGCATTTT	CAWSTRDPRQPQHF
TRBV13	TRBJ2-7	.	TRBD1	TGTGCCAGCAGCCCGAGGACAGGGCGGGTGAGGGAGCAGTACTTC	CASSPRTGRVREQYF
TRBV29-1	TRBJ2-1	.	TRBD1	TGCAGCGCCGGGACAGGAATCTACAATGAGCAGTTCTTC	CSAGTGIYNEQFF
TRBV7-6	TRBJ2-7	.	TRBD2	TGTGCCAGCAGCTTAGCGTCCGGGAGGGAGCAGTACTTC	CASSLASGREQYF
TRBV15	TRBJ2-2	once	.	TGTGCCACCAGCAGAGATGGGAGGAACACCGGGGAGCTGTTTTTT	CATSRDGRNTGELFF
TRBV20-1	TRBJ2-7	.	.	TGCAGTGCTAGAGTGAGGGCTAGGCACGAGCAGTACTTC	CSARVRARHEQYF
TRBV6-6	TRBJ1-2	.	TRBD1	TGTGCCAGCAGTGAGGGGGACAGCAGCTATGGCTACACCTTC	CASSEGDSSYGYTF
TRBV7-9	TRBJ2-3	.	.	TGTGCCAGCACCACGTTGCGGGGATCCGGCTACACAGATACGCAGTATTTT	CASTTLRGSGYTDTQYF
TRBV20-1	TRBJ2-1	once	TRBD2	TGCAGTGCTAGAGAGGCTAGCGGGGGGGCCGGTGAGCAGTTCTTC	CSAREASGGAGEQFF
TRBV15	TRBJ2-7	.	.	TGTGCCACCAGCAGAGATATAAGAACGGAGTACGAGCAGTACTTC	CATSRDIRTEYEQYF
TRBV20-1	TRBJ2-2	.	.	TGCAGTGCTAGAGAAATCGAGCGGTACACCGGGGAGCTGTTTTTT	CSAREIERYTGELFF
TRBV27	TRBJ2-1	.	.	TGTGCCAGCAGTTCCCTGAGGTCCTTCGAGCAGTTCTTC	CASSSLRSFEQFF
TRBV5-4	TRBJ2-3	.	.	TGTGCCAGCGGTCGGCTGACAGATACGCAGTATTTT	CASGRLTDTQYF
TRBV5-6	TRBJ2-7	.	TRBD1	TGTGCCAGCAGCCGGGACAGGGGGCCCGAGCAGTACTTC	CASSRDRGPEQYF
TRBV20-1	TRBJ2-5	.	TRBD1	TGCAGTGCTAGCGGACAGGCTGCTTCTTTGGCGCTGGAGACCCAGTACTTC	CSASGQAASLALETQYF
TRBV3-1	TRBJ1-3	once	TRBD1	TGTGCCAGCAGCCAGCTTACCGGACAGGTGGAACGAAACACCATATATTTT	CASSQLTGQVERNTIYF
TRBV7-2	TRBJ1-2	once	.	TGTGCCAGCAGCAGGGGACTGAAGTATGGCTACACCTTC	CASSRGLKYGYTF
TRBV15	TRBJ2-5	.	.	TGTGCCACCAGTCGGGCCCTCCCACCTCAAGAGACCCAGTACTTC	CATSRALPPQETQYF
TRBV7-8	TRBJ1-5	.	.	TGTGCCAGCAGCTTTGGCAGGAGAAGCAATCAGCCCCAGCATTTT	CASSFGRRSNQPQHF
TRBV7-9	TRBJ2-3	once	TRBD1	TGTGCCAGCACGCCCAGGGCAGGGGGCGCAGATACGCAGTATTTT	CASTPRAGGADTQYF
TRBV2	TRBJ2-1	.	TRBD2	TGTGCCAGCAGTCCTAGCGGAACTCACAATGAGCAGTTCTTC	CASSPSGTHNEQFF